This TCR beta chain was identified during a study of relationships among human T cell subsets. The CDR3 is 14 residues long. Trimming left V 4 bases short and J 1 base short, with 10 bases between. Germline-derived CDR1 and CDR2 are MGHRA and YSYEKL. The T cell receptor alpha and beta CDR3 regions were amplified from mRNA by semiquantitative ARM-PCR. In ARM-PCR, communal superprimers followed tagged nested gene-specific primers for exponential amplification. One entry per CDR3 protein results from TCRdb running MiXCR on the multiplex PCR reads. Among 11,000 to 15,000 distinct CDR3 sequences listed, over 50% were seen once. CD4+CD25+ regulatory T cells came from anti-CD25 bead selection of positively selected CD4+ cells.

The clonotype was recovered from a man aged 40-50 years in good health. Sequencing was done on a sample of Tregs sorted from blood. The chain has TRBV4-1 and TRBJ1-1; unclear D gene. The CDR3 DNA reads as TGCGCCAGCAGCCCCAAACGGGGGAACACTGAAGCTTTCTTT. Its protein product is CASSPKRGNTEAFF.